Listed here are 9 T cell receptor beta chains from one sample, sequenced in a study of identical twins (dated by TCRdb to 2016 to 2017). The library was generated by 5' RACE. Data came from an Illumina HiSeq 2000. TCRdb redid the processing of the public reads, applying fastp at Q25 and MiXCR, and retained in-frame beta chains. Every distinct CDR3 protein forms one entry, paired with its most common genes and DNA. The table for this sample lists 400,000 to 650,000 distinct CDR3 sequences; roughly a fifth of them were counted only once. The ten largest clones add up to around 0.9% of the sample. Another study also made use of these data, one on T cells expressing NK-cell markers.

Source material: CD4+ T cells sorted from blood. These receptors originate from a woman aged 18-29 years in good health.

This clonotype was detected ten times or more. CDR3 in amino acids: CASSLGDRGHEQYF. DNA of the CDR3: TGCGCCAGCAGCTTGGGAGACAGGGGCCACGAGCAGTACTTC. The genes are TRBV5-1 and TRBJ2-7; 8 nucleotides agree with TRBD1. V dropped 0 bases and J dropped 5; count of bases not matched to a gene: 4. The V gene's germline CDR1 is SGHRS and CDR2 YFSETQ. The CDR3 contains 14 residues.

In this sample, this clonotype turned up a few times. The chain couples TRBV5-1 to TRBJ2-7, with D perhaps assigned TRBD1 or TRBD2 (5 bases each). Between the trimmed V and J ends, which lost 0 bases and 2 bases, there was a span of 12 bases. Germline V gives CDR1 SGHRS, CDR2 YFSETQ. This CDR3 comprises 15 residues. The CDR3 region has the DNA TGCGCCAGCAGCTTGGACCCCGGGGCCGCCTACGAGCAGTACTTC. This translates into CASSLDPGAAYEQYF.

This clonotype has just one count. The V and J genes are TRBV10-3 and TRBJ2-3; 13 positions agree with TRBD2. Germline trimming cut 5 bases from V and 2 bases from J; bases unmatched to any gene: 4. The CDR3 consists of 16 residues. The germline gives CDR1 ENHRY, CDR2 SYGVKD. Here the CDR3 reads CAISSGLAGYTDTQYF. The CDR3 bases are TGTGCCATCAGTTCGGGACTAGCGGGGTACACAGATACGCAGTATTTT.

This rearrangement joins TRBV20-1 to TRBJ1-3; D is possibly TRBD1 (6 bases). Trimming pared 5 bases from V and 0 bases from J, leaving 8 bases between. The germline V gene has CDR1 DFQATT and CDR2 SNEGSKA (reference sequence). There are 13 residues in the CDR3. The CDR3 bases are TGCAGTGCTCGGGACAACTCTGGAAACACCATATATTTT. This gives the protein CSARDNSGNTIYF.

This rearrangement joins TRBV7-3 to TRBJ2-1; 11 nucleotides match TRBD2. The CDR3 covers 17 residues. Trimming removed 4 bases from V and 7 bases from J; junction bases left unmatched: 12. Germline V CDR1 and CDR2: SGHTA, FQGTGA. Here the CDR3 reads CASSSPLVAGGVNEQFF. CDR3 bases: TGTGCCAGCAGCTCCCCCTTGGTAGCGGGGGGGGTTAATGAGCAGTTCTTC.

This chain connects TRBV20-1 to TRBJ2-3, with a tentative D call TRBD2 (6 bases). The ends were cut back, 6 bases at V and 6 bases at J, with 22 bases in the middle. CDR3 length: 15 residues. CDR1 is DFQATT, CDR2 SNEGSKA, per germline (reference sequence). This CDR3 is CSARTAPGVKDTQYF. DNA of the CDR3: TGCAGTGCCCGGACCGCCCCGGGGGTTAAGGATACGCAGTATTTT.

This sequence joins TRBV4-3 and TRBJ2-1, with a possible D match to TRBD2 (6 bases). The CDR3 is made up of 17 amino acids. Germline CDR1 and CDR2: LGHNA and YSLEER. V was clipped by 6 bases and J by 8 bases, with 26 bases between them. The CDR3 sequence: CASSPRIGRRASDEQFF. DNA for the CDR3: TGCGCCAGCAGTCCAAGAATAGGCAGGAGGGCCTCGGATGAGCAGTTCTTC.

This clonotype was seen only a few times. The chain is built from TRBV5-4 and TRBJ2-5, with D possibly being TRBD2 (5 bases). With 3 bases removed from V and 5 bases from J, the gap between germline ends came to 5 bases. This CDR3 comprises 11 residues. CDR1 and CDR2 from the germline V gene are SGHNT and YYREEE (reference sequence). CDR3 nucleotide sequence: TGTGCCAGCAGCTGGAGGGAGACCCAGTACTTC. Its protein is CASSWRETQYF.

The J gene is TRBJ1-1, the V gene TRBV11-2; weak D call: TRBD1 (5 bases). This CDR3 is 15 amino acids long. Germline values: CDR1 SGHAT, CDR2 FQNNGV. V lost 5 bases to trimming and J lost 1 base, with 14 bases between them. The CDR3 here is CASSPRMGENTEAFF. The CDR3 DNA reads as TGTGCCAGCAGCCCCAGGATGGGGGAGAACACTGAAGCTTTCTTT.